These 29 T cell receptor beta chains were all obtained from the same sample, sequenced in a study of early stage breast cancer tumors. The data were produced by immunoSEQ multiplex PCR, yet TCRdb's version contains in-frame clones alone and is incomplete. The repertoire consists of nearly 70,000 clones, with roughly 80% occurring once and the leading ten covering approximately 4.5%. The sample was blood. These receptors were collected from a person in their 40s with breast cancer.

The DNA for the CDR3 is TGTGCCAGCAGCTTAGCTCAGGGGCAGCCCCAGCATTTT. Protein product: CASSLAQGQPQHF. V gene TRBV11-2 combines with J gene TRBJ1-5, with TRBD1 as a possible D gene (6 bases). The V and J ends lost 1 base and 7 bases respectively, with 8 bases between them. CDR1 SGHAT and CDR2 FQNNGV come from the germline V gene. This CDR3 has 13 residues. Full variable domain (outside the CDR3, taken from reference TRBV11-2 and TRBJ1-5): EAGVAQSPRYKIIEKRQSVAFWCNPISGHATLYWYQQILGQGPKLLIQFQNNGVVDDSQLPKDRFSAERLKGVDSTLKIQPAKLEDSAVYLCASSLAQGQPQHFGDGTRLSIL.

This chain uses TRBV5-1 with TRBJ2-3; D gene uncertain. The CDR3 runs to 11 residues. Germline-derived CDR1 and CDR2 are SGHRS and YFSETQ. Trimming took 5 bases from V and 1 from J, leaving 2 bases between them. CDR3 DNA sequence: TGCGCCAGCAGACGCACAGATACGCAGTATTTT. Its protein product is CASRRTDTQYF.

The CDR3 spells CASSRTGTGGYEQYF. In DNA form, the CDR3 reads TGTGCCAGCAGCCGTACCGGGACAGGGGGTTACGAGCAGTACTTC. The J gene is TRBJ2-7, the V gene TRBV7-8, with 11 nucleotides matching TRBD1. With 5 bases clipped from V and 4 bases from J, the junction kept 7 bases outside the gene matches. Germline V lookup: CDR1 SGHVS, CDR2 FQNEAQ. This CDR3 region has 15 residues. The full variable domain, completed using reference TRBV7-8 and TRBJ2-7, is GAGVSQSPRYKVAKRGQDVALRCDPISGHVSLFWYQQALGQGPEFLTYFQNEAQLDKSGLPSDRFFAERPEGSVSTLKIQRTQQEDSAVYLCASSRTGTGGYEQYFGPGTRLTVT.

CDR3 in amino acids: CSGSGSYEQYF. The CDR3 region has the DNA TGCAGCGGTAGCGGGAGCTACGAGCAGTACTTC. The rearrangement links TRBV20-1 to TRBJ2-7; TRBD2 agrees at 9 bases. This CDR3 has 11 residues. The germline gives CDR1 DFQATT, CDR2 SNEGSKA (reference sequence).

The genes are TRBV9 and TRBJ2-3; 8 bases fit TRBD2. Germline lookup yields CDR1 SGDLS and CDR2 YYNGEE. J gave up 4 bases and V 3 bases, and 10 bases lay outside the gene matches. This CDR3 contains 16 residues. CDR3 protein: CASSAPASGSADTQYF. Written as DNA, the CDR3 is TGTGCCAGCAGCGCACCAGCCAGCGGGAGCGCAGATACGCAGTATTTT.

This sequence joins TRBV29-1 and TRBJ2-7; no clear D gene. CDR1 SQVTM and CDR2 ANQGSEA come from the germline V gene. V was pared by 8 bases and J by 6 bases, with 20 bases between. The CDR3 length is 13 residues. The CDR3 protein is CSYAALGLGEQYF. The DNA of the CDR3 is TGCAGCTACGCCGCGCTGGGTTTGGGCGAGCAGTACTTC.

The gene calls are TRBV29-1 and TRBJ1-2; maybe TRBD1 (6 bases). Trimming shortened V by 3 bases and J by 3 bases, and 8 bases separated the two germline ends. In germline, CDR1 is SQVTM, CDR2 ANQGSEA. The CDR3 consists of 12 residues. CDR3 nucleotides: TGCAGCGTTGAGGGGGCTGACTATGGCTACACCTTC. Amino acid sequence: CSVEGADYGYTF.

This clone was seen only a few times. The chain combines TRBV27 with TRBJ1-5; tentatively, D is TRBD1 (5 bases). Germline loops: CDR1 MNHEY, CDR2 SMNVEV (reference sequence). The germline V and J ends were trimmed by 3 bases and 5 bases, with 11 bases remaining between them. CDR3 length: 14 amino acids. The CDR3 nucleotides read TGTGCCAGCAGTTTTGGGGGTGGGGATCAGCCCCAGCATTTT. It codes for CASSFGGGDQPQHF.

The V gene is TRBV2, the J gene TRBJ1-3, with a possible D match to TRBD1 (6 bases). Per the germline V gene, CDR1 is SNHLY and CDR2 is FYNNEI. V lost 5 bases to trimming and J lost 7 bases, with 15 bases between them. This CDR3 comprises 14 residues. This chain's CDR3 is CASSSQGIRNTIYF. CDR3 nucleotide sequence: TGTGCCAGCAGTTCTCAGGGGATTAGGAACACCATATATTTT.

The count of this clone is one. This chain uses TRBV19 with TRBJ2-5; TRBD1 aligns across 8 bases. V shed 8 bases, J shed 3 bases, and the junction held 5 bases outside the gene matches. Germline values: CDR1 LNHDA, CDR2 SQIVND (reference sequence). This CDR3 is built from 13 residues. CDR3 nucleotide sequence: TGTGCCAGTCGAGAGACAGGGGAAGAGACCCAGTACTTC. Amino acid sequence: CASRETGEETQYF.

The V and J genes are TRBV11-3 and TRBJ2-3; 9 nucleotides align to TRBD2. The CDR3 contains 16 residues. V shed 4 bases, J shed 2 bases, and the junction held 7 bases outside the gene matches. Germline assignment: CDR1 SGHNT and CDR2 YENEEA. This chain's CDR3 is CASSSGAGGPTDTQYF. CDR3 in DNA: TGTGCCAGCAGCTCAGGAGCGGGAGGCCCCACAGATACGCAGTATTTT.

The sample holds one count of this clone. The genes are TRBV18 and TRBJ2-7; no definite D call. The CDR3 has 14 amino acids. Germline V CDR1 and CDR2: KGHSH, LQKENI. The V and J ends lost 0 bases and 6 bases respectively, with 12 bases between them. The CDR3 sequence is CASSPPNKRSEQYF. CDR3 DNA: TGTGCCAGCTCACCACCTAATAAGCGATCCGAGCAGTACTTC.

CDR3 region: CASSEAQAGELFF. As DNA, the CDR3 is TGTGCCAGCAGTGAAGCGCAGGCCGGGGAGCTGTTTTTT. The chain employs TRBV6-1 and TRBJ2-2, with no clear D. V was shortened by 0 bases and J by 6 bases, with 5 bases between the two germline ends. This CDR3 has 13 residues. Germline CDR1 reads MNHNS; CDR2 reads SASEGT.

The chain uses TRBV23-1 and TRBJ2-7; perhaps D is TRBD1 or TRBD2 (5 bases each). TRBV23-1 carries the ORF label, with uncertain function. The CDR3 sequence is 13 residues long. The V end lost 8 bases, the J end lost 5 bases, and 16 bases lay between the germline ends. CDR3 coding DNA: TGCGCCAGCCTTGGGGGAATGGAGCACGAGCAGTACTTC. Its protein is CASLGGMEHEQYF.

The chain links TRBV5-1 to TRBJ1-2; 11 bases line up with TRBD1. Germline loops: CDR1 SGHRS, CDR2 YFSETQ. This CDR3 has 17 residues. The V segment lost 0 bases and the J segment 2 bases; nucleotides outside the gene matches: 6. The CDR3 DNA is TGCGCCAGCAGCTTGGCCTGGCGGACAGGGGGCAACTATGGCTACACCTTC. Translating it yields CASSLAWRTGGNYGYTF.

The chain uses TRBV7-9 and TRBJ2-3; 7 positions agree with TRBD1. The CDR3 is made up of 18 amino acids. V dropped 2 bases and J dropped 0; count of bases not matched to a gene: 11. The germline V gene has CDR1 SEHNR and CDR2 FQNEAQ (reference sequence). The CDR3 DNA reads as TGTGCCAGCAGCTTAAGACCTGGGACAGAGCCTAGCACAGATACGCAGTATTTT. Encoded protein: CASSLRPGTEPSTDTQYF.

The chain uses TRBV9 and TRBJ1-2, with TRBD1 as a possible D gene (5 bases). The germline V gene has CDR1 SGDLS and CDR2 YYNGEE. The V end lost 3 bases, the J end lost 5 bases, and 17 bases lay between the germline ends. This CDR3 has 15 amino acids. CDR3 sequence reads: CASSGVTRDGYGYTF. As DNA, the CDR3 is TGTGCCAGCAGCGGAGTCACCAGGGACGGATATGGCTACACCTTC.

The chain joins TRBV30 to TRBJ2-5, with TRBD2 matching over 10 bases. Germline V CDR1 and CDR2: GTSNPN, SVGIG (reference sequence). V was pared by 4 bases and J by 4 bases, with 9 bases of the junction left unmatched. This CDR3 is 15 amino acids long. The CDR3 nucleotides read TGTGCCTGGAACCCCAGCGGGAGGGTAAGAGAGACCCAGTACTTC. It translates to CAWNPSGRVRETQYF.

The chain couples TRBV29-1 to TRBJ1-1; perhaps TRBD1 as D (5 bases). The CDR3 has 14 amino acids. V lost 7 bases, J lost 0 bases, and 15 bases lay in between. Germline CDR1 reads SQVTM; CDR2 reads ANQGSEA. CDR3 in DNA: TGCAGCGGTGGGGGACGGCTGATGAACACTGAAGCTTTCTTT. Translated, it gives CSGGGRLMNTEAFF.

The J gene is TRBJ1-5, the V gene TRBV9; no clear D. The CDR3 has 11 amino acids. CDR1 and CDR2 from the germline V gene are SGDLS and YYNGEE. V was trimmed by 3 bases and J by 6 bases, leaving 4 bases between them. CDR3 DNA: TGTGCCAGCAGCGCCCTTCAGCCCCAGCATTTT. It encodes CASSALQPQHF.

This chain's CDR3 is CASSISGGNIYGYTF. CDR3 coding DNA: TGTGCCAGTAGTATAAGTGGAGGGAACATCTATGGCTACACCTTC. The rearrangement joins TRBV19 to TRBJ1-2; D remains ambiguous. This CDR3 is 15 amino acids long. Looked up from germline, CDR1 is LNHDA and CDR2 is SQIVND (reference sequence). Trimming pared 2 bases from V and 4 bases from J, leaving 14 bases between.

The chain employs TRBV7-3 and TRBJ2-1, with D possibly being TRBD2 (5 bases). Between the trimmed V and J ends, which lost 2 bases and 8 bases, there was a span of 16 bases. CDR1 is SGHTA and CDR2 is FQGTGA in the germline V gene. This CDR3 is 15 amino acids long. Here the CDR3 DNA reads TGTGCCAGCAGCTTAGGTCTAGCTGGCGCCTATGAGCAGTTCTTC. Protein product: CASSLGLAGAYEQFF.

Only a few counts were recorded for this clone. This chain connects TRBV7-9 to TRBJ1-2, with D perhaps matching TRBD1 (6 bases). The V gene's germline CDR1 is SEHNR and CDR2 FQNEAQ (reference sequence). This CDR3 is built from 14 residues. The germline V and J ends were trimmed by 0 bases and 5 bases, with 10 bases remaining between them. CDR3: CASSLAQGTYGYTF. CDR3 nucleotide sequence: TGTGCCAGCAGCTTAGCGCAGGGGACGTATGGCTACACCTTC.

The gene calls are TRBV28 and TRBJ1-1; tentatively, D is TRBD1 (6 bases). The CDR3 extends over 15 amino acids. V was clipped by 7 bases and J by 1 base, with 16 bases between them. Germline CDR1 reads MDHEN; CDR2 reads SYDVKM. CDR3: CASTPVGHKNTEAFF. CDR3 DNA sequence: TGTGCCAGCACCCCGGTGGGACACAAGAACACTGAAGCTTTCTTT.

This chain uses TRBV27 with TRBJ2-7, with a tentative D call TRBD2 (6 bases). This CDR3 has 12 amino acids. Trimming stripped 3 bases from V and 6 bases from J, with 9 bases between. The germline CDR1 and CDR2 sequences are MNHEY and SMNVEV (reference sequence). The CDR3 loop reads CASSFHSGEQYF. The CDR3 DNA is TGTGCCAGCAGTTTCCATAGCGGCGAGCAGTACTTC.

Note on this clone: A junction end diverges from the germline sequence, so it may reflect a read error. V gene TRBV6-1 combines with J gene TRBJ2-7, with TRBD1 matching 9 bases. Germline lookup yields CDR1 MNHNS and CDR2 SASEGT. The CDR3 runs to 15 residues. The CDR3 spells CASSEAGTGTYEQYF. CDR3 bases: TGTGCCAGCAGCGAAGCAGGGACAGGGACCTACGAGCAGTACTTC.

The V and J genes are TRBV7-2 and TRBJ1-1; 12 bases align to TRBD1. Trimming removed 5 bases from V and 3 bases from J; junction bases left unmatched: 10. The CDR3 totals 17 residues. Germline loops: CDR1 SGHTA, CDR2 FQGNSA. The CDR3 reads CASSPRGGTGGYTEAFF. In nucleotides, the CDR3 is TGTGCCAGCAGCCCGCGGGGGGGGACAGGGGGCTACACTGAAGCTTTCTTT.

The chain couples TRBV15 to TRBJ2-1; 11 bases fit TRBD2. The CDR3 has 17 amino acids. Germline CDR1 and CDR2: LNHNV and YYDKDF (reference sequence). J lost 0 bases, V lost 5 bases, and 6 bases had no gene match. The CDR3 here is CATSLLAGVNSYNEQFF. The CDR3 coding sequence is TGTGCCACCAGCTTACTAGCGGGAGTTAACTCCTACAATGAGCAGTTCTTC.

This chain uses TRBV6-5 with TRBJ1-2; D gene unclear. This CDR3 spans 13 amino acids. Germline values: CDR1 MNHEY, CDR2 SVGAGI. Trimming removed 5 bases from V and 6 bases from J, with 13 bases in between. DNA for the CDR3: TGTGCCAGCAGTACGATATTGGGAAATGGCTACACCTTC. The encoded protein is CASSTILGNGYTF.